This T cell receptor (beta chain) was captured in a study of blood T cell repertoires in COVID-19. Study context: The United States, Italy and Spain supplied acute and convalescent COVID-19 samples.

Per the study methods: Estimated nucleated cell counts came from reference gene primer amplification. Method: immunoSEQ multiplex PCR; TCRdb's copy keeps in-frame clones and lacks some. D and trimming were read from the DNA, whereas the V and J calls and clone size are those reported in that table. Of under 250,000 clones listed, under 90% are singletons. Sequenced: PBMCs or T cells enriched from blood (not recorded which). The receptor was isolated from an older woman who had recovered from COVID-19.

The chain's CDR3 is CASSYPTGENGYTF. The CDR3 DNA reads as TGCGCCAGCAGCTACCCGACAGGGGAAAATGGCTACACCTTC. The chain is built from TRBV4-1 and TRBJ1-2; 8 nucleotides agree with TRBD1. The CDR3 is made up of 14 amino acids. From germline, CDR1 is MGHRA and CDR2 YSYEKL. Trimming at V came to 5 bases and at J to 6 bases, leaving 8 bases not matched to a gene.